These 23 T cell receptor beta chains came from one sample sequenced in a study of identifying expanded T cells in peripheral blood. Method: immunoSEQ multiplex PCR; TCRdb's copy keeps in-frame clones and lacks some. In the table there are under 120,000 clones, approximately 90% of which are singletons. Sequenced: blood. These receptors all come from a person between 18 and 69 years old in good health.

This clone appeared once. The chain couples TRBV19 to TRBJ1-2; no definite D call. Trimming took off 5 bases at V and 0 bases at J, with 22 bases between the two ends. CDR1 is LNHDA and CDR2 is SQIVND in the germline V gene (reference sequence). CDR3 size: 18 residues. CDR3 in DNA: TGTGCCAGTAGTTTGCCGGAAGGGCGCGGGAAGGCTAACTATGGCTACACCTTC. Amino acid sequence: CASSLPEGRGKANYGYTF.

The chain joins TRBV19 to TRBJ1-6, with D possibly TRBD1 on 6 matching bases. Germline V gene sequence: CDR1 LNHDA, CDR2 SQIVND (reference sequence). The ends were cut back, 6 bases at V and 0 bases at J, with 9 bases in the middle. This CDR3 is built from 15 residues. CDR3 coding DNA: TGTGCCAGTAGGGGGGGCAGCTCCTATAATTCACCCCTCCACTTT. Amino acids: CASRGGSSYNSPLHF. Full variable domain (outside the CDR3, taken from reference TRBV19 and TRBJ1-6): DGGITQSPKYLFRKEGQNVTLSCEQNLNHDAMYWYRQDPGQGLRLIYYSQIVNDFQKGDIAEGYSVSREKKESFPLTVTSAQKNPTAFYLCASRGGSSYNSPLHFGNGTRLTVT.

This clone was counted once. The chain joins TRBV2 to TRBJ2-3; no clear D gene. The CDR3 has 12 amino acids. The germline gives CDR1 SNHLY, CDR2 FYNNEI. V gave up 8 bases and J gave up 5 bases, with 11 bases separating them. This chain's CDR3 is CASSVLRDTQYF. The CDR3 DNA follows: TGTGCCAGCTCGGTTCTACGAGATACGCAGTATTTT.

This rearrangement joins TRBV6-1 to TRBJ2-7; weak D call: TRBD1 (5 bases). This CDR3 has 12 amino acids. Per germline, CDR1 MNHNS and CDR2 SASEGT. Trimming pared 8 bases from V and 2 bases from J, leaving 10 bases between. CDR3 nucleotide sequence: TGTGCCAGCGACAGTTCCCCCTACGAGCAGTACTTC. As protein: CASDSSPYEQYF.

J is TRBJ2-7 and V is TRBV5-5; possibly TRBD2 for D (6 bases). Trimming took 3 bases from V and 3 from J, leaving 13 bases between them. The CDR3 runs to 14 residues. Per germline, CDR1 SGHKS and CDR2 YYEKEE (reference sequence). The CDR3 here is CASSWAEAGYEQYF. The CDR3 region has the DNA TGTGCCAGCAGCTGGGCCGAAGCGGGCTACGAGCAGTACTTC.

The chain recombines TRBV10-3 with TRBJ2-2; the D gene could be TRBD1 or TRBD2 (5 bases each). CDR1 ENHRY and CDR2 SYGVKD come from the germline V gene. The germline V and J ends were trimmed by 1 base and 7 bases, with 19 bases remaining between them. The CDR3 runs to 17 residues. The CDR3 is CAISEWGMKELDGELFF. The DNA of the CDR3 is TGTGCCATCAGTGAGTGGGGGATGAAGGAATTAGACGGGGAGCTGTTTTTT.

In its sample, this clone was seen once. The chain recombines TRBV7-2 with TRBJ2-7; TRBD1 might be the D (6 bases). V dropped 6 bases and J dropped 3 bases, with 9 bases sitting between them. CDR3 length: 12 residues. CDR1 is SGHTA and CDR2 is FQGNSA in the germline V gene. The CDR3 sequence: CASSGRGYEQYF. DNA of the CDR3: TGTGCCAGCAGTGGCAGGGGCTACGAGCAGTACTTC.

The chain recombines TRBV6-1 with TRBJ2-4; D remains unclear. V was pared by 1 base and J by 11 bases, with 15 bases between. There are 14 residues in the CDR3. Germline V lookup: CDR1 MNHNS, CDR2 SASEGT. CDR3 sequence (DNA): TGTGCCAGCAGTGAAGTCCACAATTCCTATGTTCAGTACTTC. Protein sequence: CASSEVHNSYVQYF.

This clone came up a few times. Written as DNA, the CDR3 is TGTGCCTGGAGTCGCCAGGGAGGAGGTAATTCACCCCTCCACTTT. This encodes CAWSRQGGGNSPLHF. The chain joins TRBV30 to TRBJ1-6; TRBD1 is a possible D gene (5 bases). Germline CDR1 GTSNPN, CDR2 SVGIG (reference sequence). The CDR3 extends over 15 amino acids. V gave up 2 bases and J gave up 6 bases, with 14 bases separating them.

V is TRBV18 and J is TRBJ2-3; D gene uncertain. Per the germline V gene, CDR1 is KGHSH and CDR2 is LQKENI. CDR3 length equals 12 residues. With 10 bases removed from V and 1 base from J, the gap between germline ends came to 9 bases. CDR3 sequence (DNA): TGTGCCACAGACGACCGCACAGATACGCAGTATTTT. It specifies CATDDRTDTQYF.

The rearrangement links TRBV25-1 to TRBJ1-1, with 8 bases matching TRBD1. This CDR3 contains 15 residues. Trimming removed 2 bases from V and 4 bases from J; junction bases left unmatched: 6. In germline, CDR1 is MGHDK, CDR2 SYGVNS. The CDR3, as DNA: TGTGCCAGCAGTGAACGACAGGGGTTGAGCACTGAAGCTTTCTTT. This codes for CASSERQGLSTEAFF.

The J gene is TRBJ1-3, the V gene TRBV4-1; D is ambiguous. CDR3 length equals 13 residues. V was pared by 0 bases and J by 4 bases, with 4 bases between. The germline V gene has CDR1 MGHRA and CDR2 YSYEKL. The CDR3 protein is CASSQEPGNTIYF. The CDR3 DNA sequence: TGCGCCAGCAGCCAAGAGCCGGGAAACACCATATATTTT.

The J gene is TRBJ2-3, the V gene TRBV7-6, with TRBD2 matching over 11 bases. Losses at the gene ends were 4 bases for V and 0 bases for J; bases not matched to a gene: 3. CDR3 size: 16 residues. Germline V gene lookup returns CDR1 SGHVS and CDR2 FNYEAQ. CDR3 protein: CASSSWTSGSTDTQYF. DNA for the CDR3: TGTGCCAGCAGCTCTTGGACTAGCGGGAGCACAGATACGCAGTATTTT. The full variable domain, its missing parts supplied by reference TRBV7-6 and TRBJ2-3, is GAGVSQSPRYKVTKRGQDVALRCDPISGHVSLYWYRQALGQGPEFLTYFNYEAQQDKSGLPNDRFSAERPEGSISTLTIQRTEQRDSAMYRCASSSWTSGSTDTQYFGPGTRLTVL.

The rearrangement links TRBV29-1 to TRBJ1-2; D may be TRBD1 (5 bases). V was clipped by 7 bases and J by 1 base, with 13 bases between them. The germline V gene encodes CDR1 SQVTM and CDR2 ANQGSEA. The CDR3 has 13 amino acids. CDR3 sequence reads: CSAQRQGNYGYTF. The DNA of the CDR3 is TGCAGCGCCCAGCGGCAGGGTAACTATGGCTACACCTTC.

V gene TRBV19 combines with J gene TRBJ2-1, with TRBD2 matching 9 bases. This CDR3 contains 14 residues. The V gene end was trimmed by 5 bases and the J gene end by 4 bases; junction bases not matched to a gene: 3. The germline V gene has CDR1 LNHDA and CDR2 SQIVND (reference sequence). As DNA, the CDR3 is TGTGCCAGTAGTGAAAGCGGGGGGTACAATGAGCAGTTCTTC. It is translated as CASSESGGYNEQFF.

The CDR3 coding sequence is TGTGCCAGCAGCGAAACACAGGGGGCGGCTGCCGAGCAGTACTTC. Translation: CASSETQGAAAEQYF. The J gene is TRBJ2-7, the V gene TRBV2; 9 bases are a match to TRBD1. The CDR3 consists of 15 residues. Per germline, CDR1 SNHLY and CDR2 FYNNEI. Trimming at V came to 6 bases and at J to 6 bases, leaving 12 bases not matched to a gene.

The rearrangement links TRBV18 to TRBJ1-3; TRBD1 matches at 9 bases. CDR3 length: 15 residues. Germline values: CDR1 KGHSH, CDR2 LQKENI. The J segment lost 0 bases and the V segment lost 5 bases, leaving 2 bases of the junction unmatched. The CDR3 loop reads CASSSTGGSGNTIYF. In DNA form, the CDR3 reads TGTGCCAGCTCATCGACAGGGGGCTCTGGAAACACCATATATTTT.

This chain connects TRBV28 to TRBJ1-5, with D perhaps matching TRBD1 (6 bases). Per germline, CDR1 MDHEN and CDR2 SYDVKM. This CDR3 is 14 amino acids long. V was cut by 8 bases and J by 12 bases, with 23 bases left in between. The CDR3 reads CASSRDIALKGQHF. In nucleotides, the CDR3 is TGTGCCAGCTCAAGGGACATAGCACTGAAAGGCCAGCATTTT.

V gene TRBV5-6 combines with J gene TRBJ2-7, with 7 bases identical to TRBD2. Germline lookup yields CDR1 SGHDT and CDR2 YYEEEE. V was pared by 0 bases and J by 3 bases, with 3 bases of the junction left unmatched. The CDR3 spans 14 residues. The CDR3 spells CASSLGAGDYEQYF. The CDR3 DNA reads as TGTGCCAGCAGCTTGGGGGCGGGAGACTACGAGCAGTACTTC.

This sequence joins TRBV7-9 and TRBJ2-2, with TRBD1 identical over 8 bases. There are 15 residues in the CDR3. J lost 5 bases, V lost 3 bases, and 5 bases had no gene match. Looked up from germline, CDR1 is SEHNR and CDR2 is FQNEAQ (reference sequence). CDR3 nucleotide sequence: TGTGCCAGCAGCTTCCCGACAGGGGAGACCGGGGAGCTGTTTTTT. Amino acid sequence: CASSFPTGETGELFF.

The chain is built from TRBV7-8 and TRBJ1-2; a weak D match, TRBD1 (5 bases). CDR1 SGHVS and CDR2 FQNEAQ come from the germline V gene. Trimming cost V 7 bases and J 4 bases, with 16 bases left between them. This CDR3 has 14 amino acids. The CDR3 sequence: CASTPNGGVYGYTF. The CDR3 nucleotides are TGTGCCAGCACCCCTAACGGGGGAGTCTATGGCTACACCTTC. The full variable domain, its missing parts supplied by reference TRBV7-8 and TRBJ1-2, is GAGVSQSPRYKVAKRGQDVALRCDPISGHVSLFWYQQALGQGPEFLTYFQNEAQLDKSGLPSDRFFAERPEGSVSTLKIQRTQQEDSAVYLCASTPNGGVYGYTFGSGTRLTVV.

This clone was detected a few times. This chain links TRBV28 with TRBJ2-1, with D perhaps assigned TRBD1 or TRBD2 (5 bases each). Germline V gene sequence: CDR1 MDHEN, CDR2 SYDVKM. CDR3 size: 15 residues. Deletions cut 5 bases from V and 5 bases from J, with 16 bases between. This CDR3 is CASSLTGTANNEQFF. CDR3 nucleotide sequence: TGTGCCAGCAGTCTGACCGGGACCGCAAACAATGAGCAGTTCTTC.

The chain employs TRBV7-9 and TRBJ2-1, with D perhaps matching TRBD2 (6 bases). This CDR3 has 13 residues. V shed 1 base and J shed 10 bases, with 11 bases lying between them. Looked up from germline, CDR1 is SEHNR and CDR2 is FQNEAQ (reference sequence). The CDR3 spells CASSLDGAGEQFF. The CDR3 nucleotides read TGTGCCAGCAGCTTAGATGGGGCGGGGGAGCAGTTCTTC.